The 11 T cell receptor beta chains listed next were all sequenced from one sample in a study of STAT5B mutations in CD4+ large granular lymphocyte leukemia. Assay: immunoSEQ multiplex PCR; the TCRdb copy retains only in-frame clones and omits some. The sample shows about 35,000 clones, 65% to 70% of them seen only once. Sample: CD4+ T cells from blood buffy coats. All receptors come from a human donor in good health.

This rearrangement joins TRBV5-1 to TRBJ2-5; D might be TRBD1 (6 bases). Germline V gives CDR1 SGHRS, CDR2 YFSETQ. The CDR3 loop spans 16 amino acids. Trimming pared 1 base from V and 5 bases from J, leaving 18 bases between. CDR3 amino acids: CASSLQGQFSSETQYF. The CDR3 coding sequence is TGCGCCAGCAGCTTGCAGGGGCAATTTTCTTCGGAGACCCAGTACTTC.

This clone has a handful of counts. The gene calls are TRBV29-1 and TRBJ2-2; 11 bases agree with TRBD2. Germline V gives CDR1 SQVTM, CDR2 ANQGSEA. With V trimmed by 5 bases and J by 9 bases, 2 bases remained unmatched. The CDR3 runs to 12 residues. CDR3 nucleotides: TGCAGCGTTCCTAGCGGGGGGAGGGAGCTGTTTTTT. Its translation: CSVPSGGRELFF.

The chain combines TRBV23-1 with TRBJ2-7; possible D gene TRBD2, 6 bases. TRBV23-1 is an ORF for which the function is uncertain. The CDR3 consists of 14 residues. Trimming removed 3 bases at V and 2 bases at J, with 11 bases between. The CDR3 nucleotides are TGCGCCAGCAGTCACTTAGCGGAGCCCTACGAGCAGTACTTC. Residues: CASSHLAEPYEQYF.

The gene calls are TRBV5-1 and TRBJ2-1; unclear D gene. This CDR3 has 15 residues. Trimming left V 0 bases short and J 0 bases short, with 7 bases between. The V gene's germline CDR1 is SGHRS and CDR2 YFSETQ. DNA of the CDR3: TGCGCCAGCAGCTTGGGGGGTTCCTCCTACAATGAGCAGTTCTTC. It translates to CASSLGGSSYNEQFF.

The chain employs TRBV19 and TRBJ1-1; D is ambiguous. The CDR3 loop spans 15 amino acids. Germline CDR1 is LNHDA and CDR2 is SQIVND (reference sequence). V dropped 3 bases and J dropped 3 bases, with 14 bases sitting between them. As DNA, the CDR3 is TGTGCCAGTAGTATTGGGCAATTTGTGGACACTGAAGCTTTCTTT. Protein: CASSIGQFVDTEAFF.

The chain is built from TRBV27 and TRBJ1-2; TRBD1 aligns across 9 bases. The junction had 5 bases not matched to a gene; V was cut back by 5 bases and J by 4 bases. There are 14 residues in the CDR3. Germline V CDR1 and CDR2: MNHEY, SMNVEV (reference sequence). The CDR3 coding sequence is TGTGCCAGCAGTGCGGACAGGGGTGGCTATGGCTACACCTTC. As protein: CASSADRGGYGYTF.

In this sample, this clone turned up a few times. V gene TRBV19 combines with J gene TRBJ2-7; 9 bases fit TRBD1. Germline V CDR1 and CDR2: LNHDA, SQIVND (reference sequence). After removal of 4 bases from V and 1 base from J, the junction contained 8 bases not matched to a gene. The CDR3 has 16 residues. CDR3 protein: CASSNRGQGNSYEQYF. CDR3 nucleotide sequence: TGTGCCAGTAGTAACCGCGGACAGGGGAATTCCTACGAGCAGTACTTC.

The chain joins TRBV15 to TRBJ1-3, with a weak D call TRBD1 (5 bases). This CDR3 region has 16 residues. Trimming took off 3 bases at V and 1 base at J, with 13 bases between the two ends. CDR1 is LNHNV, CDR2 YYDKDF, per germline (reference sequence). Written as DNA, the CDR3 is TGTGCCACCAGCAGCCGTAGGGGAAGTTCTGGAAACACCATATATTTT. It translates to CATSSRRGSSGNTIYF.

This chain uses TRBV5-4 with TRBJ2-1; D remains ambiguous. Deletions cut 0 bases from V and 0 bases from J, with 7 bases between. In germline, CDR1 is SGHNT, CDR2 YYREEE (reference sequence). CDR3 length: 15 amino acids. CDR3 in amino acids: CASSLDFSSYNEQFF. DNA for the CDR3: TGTGCCAGCAGCTTGGATTTCAGCTCCTACAATGAGCAGTTCTTC.

This clone was detected only a few times. The chain joins TRBV19 to TRBJ1-2; 9 bases are a match to TRBD1. Germline V CDR1 and CDR2: LNHDA, SQIVND (reference sequence). The CDR3 is made up of 15 amino acids. Trimming took 6 bases from V and 3 from J; bases not matched to a gene: 8. DNA for the CDR3: TGTGCCAGTAGAAGGACAGGGGAAAGGGACTATGGCTACACCTTC. Its protein product is CASRRTGERDYGYTF.

This clone came up a few times. This rearrangement joins TRBV4-2 to TRBJ2-2, with D possibly being TRBD2 (6 bases). V was pared by 9 bases and J by 0 bases, with 11 bases between. Germline V lookup: CDR1 LGHNA, CDR2 YNFKEQ. This CDR3 is built from 14 residues. CDR3: CASGGGTNTGELFF. Here the CDR3 DNA reads TGTGCCAGTGGTGGGGGGACGAACACCGGGGAGCTGTTTTTT.